This note documents a single TCR beta chain sequence. Its antigen remains unknown. This PCR relied on a set of 60 Vbeta primers and 13 Jbeta primers. Clones were read by immunoSEQ multiplex PCR, and TCRdb kept only the in-frame ones, dropping some. The sample includes roughly 140,000 clones, around 79% seen only once; the top ten take about 1.7%. This CDR3 has 15 amino acids. In germline, CDR1 is MNHNS, CDR2 SASEGT. Trimming shortened V by 5 bases and J by 4 bases, and 15 bases separated the two germline ends. The sample is drawn from a study of cytomegalovirus exposure and HLA in healthy donors. Study-wide results and caveats: The study dropped some indistinguishable V segments, TRBV6-2 and TRBV6-3 among them. Reports credit the classifier with highly specific, highly sensitive diagnosis of cytomegalovirus status. In a later analysis, the majority of CMV-associated beta chains seemingly showed HLA restriction.

The chain has TRBV6-1 and TRBJ1-5; maybe TRBD1 (5 bases). Material for sequencing was PBMCs. The receptor was isolated from a woman in her thirties in good health and CMV-seronegative. The CDR3: CASSSSGGWNQPQHF. CDR3 DNA: TGTGCCAGCAGTAGTTCGGGGGGATGGAATCAGCCCCAGCATTTT.